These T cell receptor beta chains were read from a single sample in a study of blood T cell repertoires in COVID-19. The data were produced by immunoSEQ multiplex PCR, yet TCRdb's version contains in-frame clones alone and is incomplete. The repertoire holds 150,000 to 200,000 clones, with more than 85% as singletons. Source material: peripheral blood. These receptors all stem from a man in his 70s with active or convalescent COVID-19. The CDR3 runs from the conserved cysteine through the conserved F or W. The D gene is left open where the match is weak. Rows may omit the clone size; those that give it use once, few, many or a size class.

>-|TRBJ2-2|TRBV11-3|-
CASSGSTGELFF
TGTGCCAGCTCGGGGAGCACCGGGGAGCTGTTTTTT
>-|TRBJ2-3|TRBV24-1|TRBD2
CATSDFTSDLSTDTQYF
TGTGCCACCAGTGATTTCACTAGCGATCTTAGCACAGATACGCAGTATTTT
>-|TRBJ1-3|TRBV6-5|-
CASRSRGSGNTIYF
TGTGCCAGCAGAAGCAGGGGTTCTGGAAACACCATATATTTT
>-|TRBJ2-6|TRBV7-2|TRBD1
CASSFTDRGGVLTF
TGTGCCAGCAGCTTTACGGACAGGGGGGGTGTCCTGACTTTC
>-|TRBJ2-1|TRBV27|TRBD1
CASSSHRGDNEQFF
TGTGCCAGCAGTTCTCACAGGGGGGACAATGAGCAGTTCTTC
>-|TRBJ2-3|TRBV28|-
CASRQMTDTQYF
TGTGCCAGCAGACAGATGACAGATACGCAGTATTTT
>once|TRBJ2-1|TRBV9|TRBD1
CASSAGTGGYNEQFF
TGTGCCAGCAGCGCCGGGACAGGGGGTTACAATGAGCAGTTCTTC
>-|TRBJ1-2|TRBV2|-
CASKGTNYGYTF
TGTGCCAGCAAGGGGACTAACTATGGCTACACCTTC
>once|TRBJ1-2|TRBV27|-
CAAKGGANYGYTF
TGTGCCGCGAAAGGGGGGGCTAACTATGGCTACACCTTC
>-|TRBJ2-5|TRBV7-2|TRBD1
CASSSRQGRETQYF
TGTGCCAGCAGCTCCCGACAGGGTAGGGAGACCCAGTACTTC
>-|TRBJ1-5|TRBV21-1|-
CAIRTGGRQPQHF
TGTGCCATCAGAACAGGGGGCCGACAGCCCCAGCATTTT
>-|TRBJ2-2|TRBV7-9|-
CASSLAGGTGELFF
TGTGCCAGCAGCTTAGCCGGGGGCACCGGGGAGCTGTTTTTT
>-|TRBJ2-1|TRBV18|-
CASSPLGGYNEQFF
TGTGCCAGCTCACCACTGGGGGGATACAATGAGCAGTTCTTC
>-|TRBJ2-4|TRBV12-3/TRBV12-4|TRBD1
CASRQGQKNIQYF
TGTGCCAGCAGGCAGGGACAGAAAAACATTCAGTACTTC
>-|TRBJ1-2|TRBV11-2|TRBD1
CASSQTGGNYGYTF
TGTGCCAGCAGCCAGACAGGGGGTAACTATGGCTACACCTTC
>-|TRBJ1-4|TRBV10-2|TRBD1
CASSEPSGTANEKLFF
TGCGCCAGCAGTGAGCCCTCCGGGACAGCTAATGAAAAACTGTTTTTT
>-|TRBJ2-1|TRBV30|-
CATDTNGNSYNEQFF
TGTGCCACCGACACGAACGGGAACTCCTACAATGAGCAGTTCTTC
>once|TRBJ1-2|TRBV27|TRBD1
CASSLYMGQGANTF
TGTGCCAGCAGTTTGTATATGGGACAGGGGGCCAACACCTTC
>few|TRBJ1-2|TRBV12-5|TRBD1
CASGLGRTGAARGYTF
TGTGCTAGTGGTTTGGGTCGGACAGGGGCCGCTCGGGGCTACACCTTC
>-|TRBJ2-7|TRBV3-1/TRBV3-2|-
CASSQGTGPYEQYF
TGTGCCAGCAGCCAAGGGACTGGACCCTACGAGCAGTACTTC
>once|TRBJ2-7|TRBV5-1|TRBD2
CASSERSGGSSYEQYF
TGCGCCAGCAGCGAAAGAAGCGGGGGGTCCTCCTACGAGCAGTACTTC
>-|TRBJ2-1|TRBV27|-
CASSPASDTYNEQFF
TGTGCCAGCAGCCCCGCTAGCGATACCTACAATGAGCAGTTCTTC
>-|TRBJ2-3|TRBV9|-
CASSPRGAGSTDTQYF
TGTGCCAGCAGCCCCAGGGGAGCGGGATCCACAGATACGCAGTATTTT
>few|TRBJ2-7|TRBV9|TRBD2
CASSPNPSGSLNEQYF
TGTGCCAGCAGCCCTAACCCTAGCGGGAGTCTTAACGAGCAGTACTTC
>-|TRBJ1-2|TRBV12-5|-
CASGSGTGGGYTF
TGTGCTAGTGGTTCCGGGACTGGAGGAGGCTACACCTTC
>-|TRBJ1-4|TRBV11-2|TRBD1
CASSLRGQGEKLFF
TGTGCCAGCAGCCTCAGGGGGCAAGGGGAAAAACTGTTTTTT
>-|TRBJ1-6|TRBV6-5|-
CATLVQQGMNSPLHF
TGTGCCACCCTCGTCCAACAGGGTATGAATTCACCCCTCCACTTT